This is a list of T cell receptor beta chains from one sample in a study of blood T cell repertoires in COVID-19. TCRdb keeps only in-frame clones here, not all; method: immunoSEQ multiplex PCR. The sample carries over 450,000 clones, roughly 87% recorded once. Sequencing was done on a sample of peripheral blood. The receptors here all came from a man aged 18 to 30 with COVID-19, enrolled during active disease. Each CDR3 is given without its conserved first and last residue. A D gene is named only where the DNA matches it firmly.

V	D	J	CDR3
TRBV7-6	TRBD2	TRBJ2-7	ASSLEGRGLADYEQY
TRBV14	-	TRBJ1-2	ASSQVRSEGYT
TRBV15	-	TRBJ1-3	ATSRDLASSTGNTIY
TRBV10-3	-	TRBJ2-3	AISESGRDRGTDTQY
TRBV7-9	-	TRBJ2-1	ASSIRGHPGQF
TRBV4-2	-	TRBJ2-3	ASSQDLAGDTQY
TRBV7-9	-	TRBJ1-4	ASSFDPGRPEKLF
TRBV19	-	TRBJ2-1	ASSMVGSALEYNEQF
TRBV4-2	-	TRBJ1-5	ASSQVPSSDNQPQH
TRBV19	TRBD1	TRBJ1-4	ASSGNRGRSEKLF
TRBV5-1	-	TRBJ1-2	ASSPGAGSDYGYT
TRBV2	-	TRBJ2-5	ASNPGPGRGYQETQY
TRBV5-1	-	TRBJ2-3	ASTGPTDTQY
TRBV7-9	-	TRBJ2-5	ASRLPEEQETQY
TRBV11-3	TRBD2	TRBJ2-1	ASSLAGGSAEQF
TRBV6-5	-	TRBJ1-1	ASSPRGATLEAF
TRBV15	TRBD1	TRBJ2-1	ATSRGPGQVMYNEQF
TRBV2	TRBD1	TRBJ2-2	ASGRDRAPGELF
TRBV11-2	TRBD1	TRBJ1-5	ASSLGQGSNQPQH
TRBV2	TRBD1	TRBJ1-1	ASSNRGDTEAF
TRBV21-1	-	TRBJ2-1	ASSKVPPIQGPF
TRBV29-1	TRBD1	TRBJ1-5	SVVETGDQPQH
TRBV19	-	TRBJ1-2	ASRTGPNYGYT
TRBV18	TRBD2	TRBJ2-7	ASSPTEAGGAYEQY
TRBV2	TRBD2	TRBJ2-3	ASSENAGGSTDTQY
TRBV7-9	-	TRBJ2-1	ASSTYQGISYNEQF
TRBV19	TRBD1	TRBJ1-6	ASSVGTDNSPLH
TRBV7-9	-	TRBJ2-7	ASSSPGLLNEQY